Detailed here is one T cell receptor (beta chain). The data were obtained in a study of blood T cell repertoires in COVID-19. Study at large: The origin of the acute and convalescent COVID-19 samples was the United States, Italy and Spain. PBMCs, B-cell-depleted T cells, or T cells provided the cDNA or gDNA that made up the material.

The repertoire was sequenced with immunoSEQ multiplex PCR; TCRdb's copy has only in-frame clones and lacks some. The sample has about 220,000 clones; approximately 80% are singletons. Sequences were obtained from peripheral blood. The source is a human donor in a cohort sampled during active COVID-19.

The CDR3 protein is CASMRAYEQYF. CDR3 DNA sequence: TGTGCCAGCATGAGGGCTTACGAGCAGTACTTC. This chain joins TRBV6-5 and TRBJ2-7; the D gene is possibly TRBD2 (5 bases). The V gene lost 7 bases and the J gene lost 4 bases, with 8 bases spanning the gap. The CDR3 contains 11 residues. CDR1 and CDR2 from the germline V gene are MNHEY and SVGAGI.